Shown below are 4 T cell receptor beta chains from a single sample sequenced in a study of naive and memory T cell subsets. The beta constant-region primer was an equimolar mix of two oligonucleotides covering TRBC1 and TRBC2. From the UMI-ligation and nested PCR reads, TCRdb called clonotypes with MiXCR, one entry per CDR3 protein. The sample holds 140,000 to 150,000 distinct CDR3 sequences, approximately 15% seen once. The sequencing input was naive CD4+ T cells from blood. The receptors were sampled from a human donor in good health.

This clonotype was counted once. CDR3 protein: CASSRRGDTEAFF. In DNA, the CDR3 is TGTGCCAGCAGTCGCCGGGGGGACACTGAAGCTTTCTTT. J is TRBJ1-1 and V is TRBV6-6, with D possibly TRBD1 on 5 matching bases. The CDR3 runs to 13 residues. Germline assignment: CDR1 MNHNY and CDR2 SVGAGI (reference sequence). V was pared by 5 bases and J by 3 bases, with 10 bases between.

This clonotype was seen at least ten times. V usage is TRBV9 and J usage is TRBJ2-7, with 8 nucleotides matching TRBD2. V shed 0 bases and J 2 bases; nucleotides not matched to a gene: 10. This CDR3 has 17 amino acids. Germline-derived CDR1 and CDR2 are SGDLS and YYNGEE. In nucleotides, the CDR3 is TGTGCCAGCAGCGTAGCTAGCGGGCTAGCGGTCCCCTACGAGCAGTACTTC. Encoded protein: CASSVASGLAVPYEQYF.

This clonotype showed up just a few times. The CDR3 loop is CSARRMKGGGETQYF. The CDR3 bases are TGCAGTGCTAGGAGGATGAAGGGTGGTGGAGAGACCCAGTACTTC. The chain recombines TRBV20-1 with TRBJ2-5; unclear D gene. The V end lost 3 bases, the J end lost 4 bases, and 18 bases lay between the germline ends. The CDR3 runs 15 residues. Germline CDR1 and CDR2: DFQATT and SNEGSKA (reference sequence).

V and J are TRBV12-3 or TRBV12-4 and TRBJ2-3; TRBD2 might be the D (6 bases). The length of the CDR3 is 12 residues. V lost 4 bases to trimming and J lost 11 bases, with 13 bases between them. The CDR3 DNA sequence: TGTGCCAGCAGTTCTAGGACTAAGTTGCAGTATTTT. This gives the protein CASSSRTKLQYF.